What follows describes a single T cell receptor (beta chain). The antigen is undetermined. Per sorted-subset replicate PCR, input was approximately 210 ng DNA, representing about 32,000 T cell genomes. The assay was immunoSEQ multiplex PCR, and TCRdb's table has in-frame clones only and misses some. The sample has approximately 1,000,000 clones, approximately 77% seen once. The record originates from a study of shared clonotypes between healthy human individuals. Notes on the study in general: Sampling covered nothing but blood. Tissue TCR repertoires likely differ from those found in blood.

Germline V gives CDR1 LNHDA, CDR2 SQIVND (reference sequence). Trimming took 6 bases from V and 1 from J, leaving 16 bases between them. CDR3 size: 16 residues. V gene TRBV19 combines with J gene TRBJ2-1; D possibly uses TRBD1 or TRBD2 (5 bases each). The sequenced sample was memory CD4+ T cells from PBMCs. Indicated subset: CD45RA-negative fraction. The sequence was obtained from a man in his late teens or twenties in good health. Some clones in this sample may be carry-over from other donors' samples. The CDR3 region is CASSPGTGLSYNEQFF. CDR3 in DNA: TGTGCCAGTAGCCCAGGTACGGGGCTATCCTACAATGAGCAGTTCTTC.